This is a list of T cell receptor beta chains from one sample in a study of monozygotic twins with inflammatory bowel disease. Using the 5' RACE reads, TCRdb records one entry per CDR3 protein without DNA. This listing includes fewer than 110,000 distinct CDR3 sequences. Sequencing input: blood. The receptor set was obtained from a human donor with ulcerative colitis or Crohn's disease, or a healthy co-twin of an affected twin (not recorded which). CDR3s include the opening cysteine and the closing phenylalanine or tryptophan. The order of the fields is CDR3 length, J gene, V gene, CDR3 protein.

CDR3 length: 16; J gene: TRBJ2-6; V gene: TRBV18; CDR3 protein: CASSPSKGSGANVLTF
CDR3 length: 17; J gene: TRBJ2-4; V gene: TRBV4-3; CDR3 protein: CASSQDRGRDFGNIQYF
CDR3 length: 15; J gene: TRBJ2-1; V gene: TRBV20-1; CDR3 protein: CSARLASGRSDEQFF
CDR3 length: 15; J gene: TRBJ2-1; V gene: TRBV7-8; CDR3 protein: CASSLADYTYNEQFF
CDR3 length: 15; J gene: TRBJ1-5; V gene: TRBV20-1; CDR3 protein: CSARDAGAANQPQHF
CDR3 length: 17; J gene: TRBJ2-6; V gene: TRBV4-3; CDR3 protein: CASSQDRALSGANVLTF
CDR3 length: 12; J gene: TRBJ2-1; V gene: TRBV15; CDR3 protein: CATSRLGNEQFF
CDR3 length: 15; J gene: TRBJ1-5; V gene: TRBV28; CDR3 protein: CASSFAFRDRQPQHF
CDR3 length: 19; J gene: TRBJ2-1; V gene: TRBV11-1; CDR3 protein: CASSALGRVSAFQYNEQFF
CDR3 length: 16; J gene: TRBJ2-3; V gene: TRBV5-4; CDR3 protein: CASSLAGTGFLDTQYF
CDR3 length: 13; J gene: TRBJ2-2; V gene: TRBV6-5; CDR3 protein: CASSRPKTGELFF
CDR3 length: 16; J gene: TRBJ1-5; V gene: TRBV20-1; CDR3 protein: CSARLAGTGKNQPQHF
CDR3 length: 14; J gene: TRBJ1-5; V gene: TRBV5-1; CDR3 protein: CASSGETTYQPQHF
CDR3 length: 14; J gene: TRBJ2-1; V gene: TRBV19; CDR3 protein: CASGGWGKGNEQFF
CDR3 length: 17; J gene: TRBJ2-2; V gene: TRBV6-2/TRBV6-3; CDR3 protein: CASSYGAGRLPTGELFF
CDR3 length: 14; J gene: TRBJ2-1; V gene: TRBV11-3; CDR3 protein: CASSPSDYPNEQFF
CDR3 length: 14; J gene: TRBJ2-3; V gene: TRBV6-5; CDR3 protein: CASSYGQSTDTQYF
CDR3 length: 15; J gene: TRBJ1-4; V gene: TRBV20-1; CDR3 protein: CSASGGGGSNEKLFF
CDR3 length: 13; J gene: TRBJ2-1; V gene: TRBV30; CDR3 protein: CAWSAVGYNEQFF
CDR3 length: 14; J gene: TRBJ1-2; V gene: TRBV2; CDR3 protein: CASSYLRQAYGYTF
CDR3 length: 13; J gene: TRBJ2-1; V gene: TRBV7-9; CDR3 protein: CASITRPPGEQFF
CDR3 length: 13; J gene: TRBJ2-7; V gene: TRBV14; CDR3 protein: CASSQVGNYEQYF
CDR3 length: 13; J gene: TRBJ2-7; V gene: TRBV30; CDR3 protein: CAWSRGQGYEQYF
CDR3 length: 16; J gene: TRBJ2-1; V gene: TRBV5-4; CDR3 protein: CASSLVGASSYNEQFF
CDR3 length: 14; J gene: TRBJ2-7; V gene: TRBV4-3; CDR3 protein: CASSRKRKDYEQYF
CDR3 length: 14; J gene: TRBJ1-1; V gene: TRBV3-1; CDR3 protein: CASSQEPGNTEAFF
CDR3 length: 13; J gene: TRBJ1-5; V gene: TRBV7-2; CDR3 protein: CASSLEANQPQHF
CDR3 length: 14; J gene: TRBJ1-4; V gene: TRBV30; CDR3 protein: CAWRFSGSNEKLFF
CDR3 length: 11; J gene: TRBJ2-2; V gene: TRBV24-1; CDR3 protein: CATEYTGELFF
CDR3 length: 13; J gene: TRBJ2-3; V gene: TRBV23-1; CDR3 protein: CAGFWAGTDTQYF
CDR3 length: 12; J gene: TRBJ1-2; V gene: TRBV29-1; CDR3 protein: CSVYVPNYGYTF
CDR3 length: 15; J gene: TRBJ2-3; V gene: TRBV18; CDR3 protein: CASSPSDGYTDTQYF
CDR3 length: 14; J gene: TRBJ1-5; V gene: TRBV7-2; CDR3 protein: CASSLTGIRQPQHF
CDR3 length: 15; J gene: TRBJ2-7; V gene: TRBV15; CDR3 protein: CATSRVGTTSYEQYF
CDR3 length: 14; J gene: TRBJ2-1; V gene: TRBV28; CDR3 protein: CASKGGVSYNEQFF
CDR3 length: 13; J gene: TRBJ2-3; V gene: TRBV6-2/TRBV6-3; CDR3 protein: CASSYSETDTQYF
CDR3 length: 15; J gene: TRBJ2-1; V gene: TRBV18; CDR3 protein: CASSSPGLSYNEQFF
CDR3 length: 17; J gene: TRBJ2-7; V gene: TRBV6-5; CDR3 protein: CASSYFYEPNPNYEQYF
CDR3 length: 18; J gene: TRBJ2-2; V gene: TRBV24-1; CDR3 protein: CATSDLRPTSGNTGELFF